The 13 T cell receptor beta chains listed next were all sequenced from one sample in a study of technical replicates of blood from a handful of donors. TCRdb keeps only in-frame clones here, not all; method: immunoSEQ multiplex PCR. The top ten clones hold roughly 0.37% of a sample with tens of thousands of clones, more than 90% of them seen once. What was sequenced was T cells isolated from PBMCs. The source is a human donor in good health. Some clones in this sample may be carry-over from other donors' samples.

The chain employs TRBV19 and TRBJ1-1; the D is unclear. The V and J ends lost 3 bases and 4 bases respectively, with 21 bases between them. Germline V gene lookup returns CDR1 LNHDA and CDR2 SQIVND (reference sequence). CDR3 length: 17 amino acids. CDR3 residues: CASSISKRNTRPTEAFF. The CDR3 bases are TGTGCCAGTAGTATCTCGAAGAGGAATACACGCCCCACTGAAGCTTTCTTT.

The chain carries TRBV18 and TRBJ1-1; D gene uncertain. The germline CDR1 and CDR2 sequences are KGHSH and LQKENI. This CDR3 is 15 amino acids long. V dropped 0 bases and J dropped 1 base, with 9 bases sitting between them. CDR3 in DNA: TGTGCCAGCTCACCACCGGGCAGGCAGAACACTGAAGCTTTCTTT. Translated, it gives CASSPPGRQNTEAFF.

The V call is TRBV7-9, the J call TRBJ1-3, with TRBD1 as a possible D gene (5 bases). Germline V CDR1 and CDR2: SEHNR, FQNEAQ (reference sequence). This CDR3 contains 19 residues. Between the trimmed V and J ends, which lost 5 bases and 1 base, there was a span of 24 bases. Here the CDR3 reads CASSLGTNWGPISGNTIYF. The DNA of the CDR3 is TGTGCCAGCAGCCTAGGGACGAACTGGGGCCCAATTTCTGGAAACACCATATATTTT.

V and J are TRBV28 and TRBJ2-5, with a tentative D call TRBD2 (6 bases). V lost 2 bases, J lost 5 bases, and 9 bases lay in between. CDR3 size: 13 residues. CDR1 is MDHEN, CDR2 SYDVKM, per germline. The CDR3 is CASSLNAGETQYF. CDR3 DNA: TGTGCCAGCAGTTTAAATGCGGGGGAGACCCAGTACTTC. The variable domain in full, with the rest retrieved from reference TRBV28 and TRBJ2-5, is DVKVTQSSRYLVKRTGEKVFLECVQDMDHENMFWYRQDPGLGLRLIYFSYDVKMKEKGDIPEGYSVSREKKERFSLILESASTNQTSMYLCASSLNAGETQYFGPGTRLLVL.

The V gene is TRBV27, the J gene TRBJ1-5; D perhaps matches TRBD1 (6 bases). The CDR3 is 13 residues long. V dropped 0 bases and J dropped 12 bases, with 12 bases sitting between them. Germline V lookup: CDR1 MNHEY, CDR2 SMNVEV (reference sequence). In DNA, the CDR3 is TGTGCCAGCAGTTTATCCGAGCTAGGGGGCCAGCATTTT. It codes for CASSLSELGGQHF.

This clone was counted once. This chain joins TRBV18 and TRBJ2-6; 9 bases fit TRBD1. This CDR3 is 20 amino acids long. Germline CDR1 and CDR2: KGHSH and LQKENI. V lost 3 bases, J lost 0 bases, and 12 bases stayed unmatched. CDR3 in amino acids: CASSPSMAGQGFSGANVLTF. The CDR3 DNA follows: TGTGCCAGCTCACCCTCAATGGCGGGACAGGGTTTCTCTGGGGCCAACGTCCTGACTTTC.

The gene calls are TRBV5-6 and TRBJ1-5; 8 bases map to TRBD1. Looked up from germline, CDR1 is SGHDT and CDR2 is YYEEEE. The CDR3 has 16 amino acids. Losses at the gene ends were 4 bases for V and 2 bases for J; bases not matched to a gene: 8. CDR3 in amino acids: CASSGWTGYGNQPQHF. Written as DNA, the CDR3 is TGTGCCAGCAGCGGATGGACAGGGTATGGCAATCAGCCCCAGCATTTT.

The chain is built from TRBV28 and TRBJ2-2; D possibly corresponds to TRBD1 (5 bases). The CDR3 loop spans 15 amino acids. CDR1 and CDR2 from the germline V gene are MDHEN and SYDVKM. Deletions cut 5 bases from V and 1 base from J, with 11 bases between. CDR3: CASSRLQGNTGELFF. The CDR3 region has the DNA TGTGCCAGCAGTCGTCTCCAGGGGAACACCGGGGAGCTGTTTTTT.

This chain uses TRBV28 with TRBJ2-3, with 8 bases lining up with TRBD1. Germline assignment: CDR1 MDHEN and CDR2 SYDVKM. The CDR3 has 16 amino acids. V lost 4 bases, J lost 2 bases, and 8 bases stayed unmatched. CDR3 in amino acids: CASSSGQGTYTDTQYF. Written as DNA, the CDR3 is TGTGCCAGCAGTTCCGGACAGGGAACTTACACAGATACGCAGTATTTT.

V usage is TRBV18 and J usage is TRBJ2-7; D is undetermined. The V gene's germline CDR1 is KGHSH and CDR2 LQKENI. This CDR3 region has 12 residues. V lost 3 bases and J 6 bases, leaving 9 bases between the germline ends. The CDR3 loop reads CASSPWLGEQYF. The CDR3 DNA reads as TGTGCCAGCTCACCTTGGCTTGGCGAGCAGTACTTC.

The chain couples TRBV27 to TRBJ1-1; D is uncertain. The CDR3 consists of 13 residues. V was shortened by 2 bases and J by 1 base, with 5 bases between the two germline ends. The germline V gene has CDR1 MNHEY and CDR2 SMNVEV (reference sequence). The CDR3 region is CASSLAGNTEAFF. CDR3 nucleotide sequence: TGTGCCAGCAGTTTAGCGGGGAACACTGAAGCTTTCTTT.

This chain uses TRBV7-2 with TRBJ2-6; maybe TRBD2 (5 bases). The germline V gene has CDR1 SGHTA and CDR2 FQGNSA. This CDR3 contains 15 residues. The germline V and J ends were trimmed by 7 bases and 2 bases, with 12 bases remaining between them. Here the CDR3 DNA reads TGTGCCAGCAAGGAGGAGAGTCCTGGGGCCAACGTCCTGACTTTC. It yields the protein CASKEESPGANVLTF.

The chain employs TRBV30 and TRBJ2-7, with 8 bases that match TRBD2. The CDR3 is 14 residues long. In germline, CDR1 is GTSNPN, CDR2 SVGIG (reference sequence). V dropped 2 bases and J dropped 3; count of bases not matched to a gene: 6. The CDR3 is CAWSLTRGGYEQYF. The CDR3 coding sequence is TGTGCCTGGAGTTTGACTCGGGGGGGCTACGAGCAGTACTTC.